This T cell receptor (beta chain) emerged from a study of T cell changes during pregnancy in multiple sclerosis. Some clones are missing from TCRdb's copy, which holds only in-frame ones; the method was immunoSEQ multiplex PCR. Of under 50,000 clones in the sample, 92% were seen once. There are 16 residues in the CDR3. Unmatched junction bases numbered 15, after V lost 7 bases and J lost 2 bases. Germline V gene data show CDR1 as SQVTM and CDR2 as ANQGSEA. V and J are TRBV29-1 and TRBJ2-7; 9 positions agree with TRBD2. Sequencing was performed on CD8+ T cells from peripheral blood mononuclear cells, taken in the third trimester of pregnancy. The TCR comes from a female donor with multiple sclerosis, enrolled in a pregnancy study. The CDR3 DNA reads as TGCAGCGCCACTGCGGGGGGGGACACCTCCCCCTACGAGCAGTACTTC. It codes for CSATAGGDTSPYEQYF.